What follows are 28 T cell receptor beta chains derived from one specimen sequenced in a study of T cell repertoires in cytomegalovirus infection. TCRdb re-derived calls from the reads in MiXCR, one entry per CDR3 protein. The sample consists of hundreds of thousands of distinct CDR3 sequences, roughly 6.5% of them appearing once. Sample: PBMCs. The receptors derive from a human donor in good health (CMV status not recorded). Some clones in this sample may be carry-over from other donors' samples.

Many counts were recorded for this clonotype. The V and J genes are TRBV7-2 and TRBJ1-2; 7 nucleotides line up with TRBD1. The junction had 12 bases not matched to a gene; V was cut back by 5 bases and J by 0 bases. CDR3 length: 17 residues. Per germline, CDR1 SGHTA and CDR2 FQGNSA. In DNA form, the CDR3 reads TGTGCCAGCAGCGGGCGGGACAGTACAGGGACTAACTATGGCTACACCTTC. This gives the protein CASSGRDSTGTNYGYTF.

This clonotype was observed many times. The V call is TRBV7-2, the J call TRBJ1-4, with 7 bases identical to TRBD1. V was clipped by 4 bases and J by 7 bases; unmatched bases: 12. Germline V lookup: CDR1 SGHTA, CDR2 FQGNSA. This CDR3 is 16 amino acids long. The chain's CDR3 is CASSSPPGQRTEKLFF. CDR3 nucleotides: TGTGCCAGCAGCTCGCCCCCGGGACAGAGGACTGAAAAACTGTTTTTT.

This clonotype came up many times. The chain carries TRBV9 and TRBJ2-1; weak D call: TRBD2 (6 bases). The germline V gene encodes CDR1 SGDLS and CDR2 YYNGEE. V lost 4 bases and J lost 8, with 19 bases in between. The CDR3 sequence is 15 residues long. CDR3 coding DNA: TGTGCCAGCAGCCTACTAACGGGCGGGAACGATGAGCAGTTCTTC. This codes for CASSLLTGGNDEQFF.

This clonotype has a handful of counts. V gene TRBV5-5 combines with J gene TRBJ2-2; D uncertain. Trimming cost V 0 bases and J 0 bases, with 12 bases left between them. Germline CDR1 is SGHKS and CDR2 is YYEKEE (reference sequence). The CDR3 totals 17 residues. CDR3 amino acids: CASSLGSAPANTGELFF. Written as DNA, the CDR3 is TGTGCCAGCAGCTTGGGGTCAGCCCCGGCGAACACCGGGGAGCTGTTTTTT.

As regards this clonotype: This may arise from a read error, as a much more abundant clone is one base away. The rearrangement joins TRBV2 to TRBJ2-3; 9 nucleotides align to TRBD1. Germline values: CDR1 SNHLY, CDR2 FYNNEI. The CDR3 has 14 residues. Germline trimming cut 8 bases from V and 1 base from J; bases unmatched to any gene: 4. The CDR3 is CASARDRGTDTQYF. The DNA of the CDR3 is TGTGCCAGCGCACGGGACAGGGGCACAGATACGCAGTATTTT.

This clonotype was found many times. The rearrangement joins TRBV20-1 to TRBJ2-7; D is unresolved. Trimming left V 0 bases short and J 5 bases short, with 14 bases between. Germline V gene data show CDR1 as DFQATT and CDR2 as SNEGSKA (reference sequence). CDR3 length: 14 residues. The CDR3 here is CSARDRQVLNEQYF. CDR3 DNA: TGCAGTGCTAGAGATCGGCAGGTGCTAAACGAGCAGTACTTC.

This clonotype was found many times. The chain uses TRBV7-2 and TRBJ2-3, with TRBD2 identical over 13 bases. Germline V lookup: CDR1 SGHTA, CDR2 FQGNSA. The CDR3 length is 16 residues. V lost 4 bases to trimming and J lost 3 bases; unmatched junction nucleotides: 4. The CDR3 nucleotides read TGTGCCAGCAGCTCTCGACTAGCGGGGGGAACAGATACGCAGTATTTT. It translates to CASSSRLAGGTDTQYF. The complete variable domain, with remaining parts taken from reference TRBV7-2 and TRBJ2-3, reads GAGVSQSPSNKVTEKGKDVELRCDPISGHTALYWYRQSLGQGLEFLIYFQGNSAPDKSGLPSDRFSAERTGGSVSTLTIQRTQQEDSAVYLCASSSRLAGGTDTQYFGPGTRLTVL.

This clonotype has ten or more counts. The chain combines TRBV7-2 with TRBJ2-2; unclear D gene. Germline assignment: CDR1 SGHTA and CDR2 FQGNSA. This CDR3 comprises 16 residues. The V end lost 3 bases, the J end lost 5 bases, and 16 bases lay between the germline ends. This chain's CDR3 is CASSLAPAMTTGELFF. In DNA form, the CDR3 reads TGTGCCAGCAGCTTGGCGCCCGCTATGACAACCGGGGAGCTGTTTTTT.

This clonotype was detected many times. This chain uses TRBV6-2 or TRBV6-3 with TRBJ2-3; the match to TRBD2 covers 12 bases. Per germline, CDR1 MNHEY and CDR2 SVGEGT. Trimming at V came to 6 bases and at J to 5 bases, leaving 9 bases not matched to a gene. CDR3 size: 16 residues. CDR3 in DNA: TGTGCCAGCAGGTCTCTAGCGGGGGGGCCTGAAGATACGCAGTATTTT. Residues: CASRSLAGGPEDTQYF.

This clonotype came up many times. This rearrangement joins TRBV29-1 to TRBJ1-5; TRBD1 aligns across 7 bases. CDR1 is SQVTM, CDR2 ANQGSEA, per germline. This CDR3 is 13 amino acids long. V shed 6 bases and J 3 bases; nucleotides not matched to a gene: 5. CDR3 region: CSVVDRTNQPQHF. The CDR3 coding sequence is TGCAGCGTGGTGGACAGGACCAATCAGCCCCAGCATTTT. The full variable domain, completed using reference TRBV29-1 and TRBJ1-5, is SAVISQKPSRDICQRGTSLTIQCQVDSQVTMMFWYRQQPGQSLTLIATANQGSEATYESGFVIDKFPISRPNLTFSTLTVSNMSPEDSSIYLCSVVDRTNQPQHFGDGTRLSIL.

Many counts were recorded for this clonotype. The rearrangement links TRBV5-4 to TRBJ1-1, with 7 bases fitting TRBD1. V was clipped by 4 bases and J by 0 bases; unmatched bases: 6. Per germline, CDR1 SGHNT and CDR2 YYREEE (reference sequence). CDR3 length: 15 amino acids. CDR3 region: CASSVNRGLNTEAFF. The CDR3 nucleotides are TGTGCCAGCAGCGTTAACAGGGGCTTGAACACTGAAGCTTTCTTT.

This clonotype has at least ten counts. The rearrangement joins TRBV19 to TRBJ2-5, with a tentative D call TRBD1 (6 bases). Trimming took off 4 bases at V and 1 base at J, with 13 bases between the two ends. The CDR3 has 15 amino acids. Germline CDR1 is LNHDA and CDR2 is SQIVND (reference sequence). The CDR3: CASSTRTVRQETQYF. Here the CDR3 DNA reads TGTGCCAGTAGTACACGGACAGTCCGCCAAGAGACCCAGTACTTC.

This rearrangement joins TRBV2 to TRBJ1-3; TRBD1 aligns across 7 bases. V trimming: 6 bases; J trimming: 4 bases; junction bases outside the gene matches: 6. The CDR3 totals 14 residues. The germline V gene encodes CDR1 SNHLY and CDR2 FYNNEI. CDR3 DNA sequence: TGTGCCAGCAGGGAACAGGGGCTAGGAAACACCATATATTTT. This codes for CASREQGLGNTIYF.

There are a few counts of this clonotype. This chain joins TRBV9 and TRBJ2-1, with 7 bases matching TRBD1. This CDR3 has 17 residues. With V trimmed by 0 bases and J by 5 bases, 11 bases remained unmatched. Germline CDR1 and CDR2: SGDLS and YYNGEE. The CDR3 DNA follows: TGTGCCAGCAGCGTAGGTCCCAGACAGGGTCTCCACAATGAGCAGTTCTTC. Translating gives CASSVGPRQGLHNEQFF.

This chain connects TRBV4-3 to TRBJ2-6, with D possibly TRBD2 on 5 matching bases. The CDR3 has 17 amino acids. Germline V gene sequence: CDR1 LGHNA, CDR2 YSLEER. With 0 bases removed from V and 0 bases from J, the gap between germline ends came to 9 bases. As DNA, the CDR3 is TGCGCCAGCAGCCAAGATCTAGCCTACTCTGGGGCCAACGTCCTGACTTTC. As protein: CASSQDLAYSGANVLTF.

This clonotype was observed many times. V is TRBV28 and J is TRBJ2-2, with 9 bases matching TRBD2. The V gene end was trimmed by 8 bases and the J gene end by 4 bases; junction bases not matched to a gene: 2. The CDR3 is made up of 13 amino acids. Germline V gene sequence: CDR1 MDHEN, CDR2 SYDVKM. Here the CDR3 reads CASRGGGTGELFF. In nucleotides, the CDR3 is TGTGCCAGCCGCGGGGGGGGCACCGGGGAGCTGTTTTTT.

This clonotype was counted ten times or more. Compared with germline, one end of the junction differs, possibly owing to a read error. The CDR3 region has the DNA TGTGCCAGCAGTTACCACGCGGGGATATGGCTTCACTTC. Residues: CASSYHAGIWLHF. The chain combines TRBV6-2 or TRBV6-3 with TRBJ1-2; D is unresolved. The CDR3 is 13 amino acids. CDR1 and CDR2 from the germline V gene are MNHEY and SVGEGT.

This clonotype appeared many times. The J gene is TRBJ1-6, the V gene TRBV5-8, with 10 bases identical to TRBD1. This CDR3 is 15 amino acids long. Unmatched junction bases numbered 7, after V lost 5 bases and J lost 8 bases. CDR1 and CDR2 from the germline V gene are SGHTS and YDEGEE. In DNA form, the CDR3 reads TGTGCCAGCAGGATAGTGACAGGGGGCTATTCACCCCTCCACTTT. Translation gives CASRIVTGGYSPLHF.

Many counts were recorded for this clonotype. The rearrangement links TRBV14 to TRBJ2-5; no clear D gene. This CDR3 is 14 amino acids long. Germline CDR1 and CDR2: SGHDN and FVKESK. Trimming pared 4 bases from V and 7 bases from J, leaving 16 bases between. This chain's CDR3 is CASSPLKPTGTQYF. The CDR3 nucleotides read TGTGCCAGCAGCCCGCTGAAGCCCACTGGGACCCAGTACTTC.

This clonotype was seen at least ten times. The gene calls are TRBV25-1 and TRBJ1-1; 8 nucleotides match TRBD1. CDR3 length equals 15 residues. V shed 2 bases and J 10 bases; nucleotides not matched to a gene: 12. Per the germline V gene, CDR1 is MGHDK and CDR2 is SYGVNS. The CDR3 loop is CASSEGTGWSYGAFF. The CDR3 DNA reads TGTGCCAGCAGTGAAGGGACAGGTTGGTCGTACGGAGCTTTCTTT.

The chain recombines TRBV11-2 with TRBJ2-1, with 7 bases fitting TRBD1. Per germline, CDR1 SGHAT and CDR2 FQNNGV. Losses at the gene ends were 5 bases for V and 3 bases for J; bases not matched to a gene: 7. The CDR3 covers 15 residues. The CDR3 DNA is TGTGCCAGCAGCCCCTGGGACAGTATCTACAATGAGCAGTTCTTC. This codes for CASSPWDSIYNEQFF.

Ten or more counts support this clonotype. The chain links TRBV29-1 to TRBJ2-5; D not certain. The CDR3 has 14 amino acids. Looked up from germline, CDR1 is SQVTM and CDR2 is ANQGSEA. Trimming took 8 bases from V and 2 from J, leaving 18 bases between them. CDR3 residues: CSPLLTDGQETQYF. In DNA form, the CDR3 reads TGCAGCCCGTTGCTGACCGACGGTCAAGAGACCCAGTACTTC.

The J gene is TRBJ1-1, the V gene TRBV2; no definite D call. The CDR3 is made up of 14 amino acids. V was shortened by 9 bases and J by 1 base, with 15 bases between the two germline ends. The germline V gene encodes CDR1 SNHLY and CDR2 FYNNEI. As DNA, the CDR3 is TGTGCCAGTCCGCATCGGGTGTGGAACACTGAAGCTTTCTTT. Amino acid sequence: CASPHRVWNTEAFF.

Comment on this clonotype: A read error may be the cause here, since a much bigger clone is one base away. CDR3 loop: CSVGTATSEQFF. The CDR3 DNA reads as TGCAGCGTTGGAACAGCGACTTCTGAGCAGTTCTTC. J is TRBJ2-1 and V is TRBV29-1; D is unresolved. The germline CDR1 and CDR2 sequences are SQVTM and ANQGSEA. CDR3 size: 12 residues. The germline V and J ends were trimmed by 4 bases and 9 bases, with 13 bases remaining between them.

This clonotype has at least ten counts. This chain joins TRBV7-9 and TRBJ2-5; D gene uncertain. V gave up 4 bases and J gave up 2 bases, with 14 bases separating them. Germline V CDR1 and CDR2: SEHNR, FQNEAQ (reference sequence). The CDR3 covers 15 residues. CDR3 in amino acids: CASSSLSRKQETQYF. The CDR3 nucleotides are TGTGCCAGCAGCTCCTTGTCTAGAAAGCAAGAGACCCAGTACTTC.

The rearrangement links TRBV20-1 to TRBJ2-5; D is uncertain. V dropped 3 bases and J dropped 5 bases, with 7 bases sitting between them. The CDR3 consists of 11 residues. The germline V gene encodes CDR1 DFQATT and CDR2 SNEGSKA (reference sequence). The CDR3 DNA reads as TGCAGTGCTAGCATCATGGAGACCCAGTACTTC. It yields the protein CSASIMETQYF.

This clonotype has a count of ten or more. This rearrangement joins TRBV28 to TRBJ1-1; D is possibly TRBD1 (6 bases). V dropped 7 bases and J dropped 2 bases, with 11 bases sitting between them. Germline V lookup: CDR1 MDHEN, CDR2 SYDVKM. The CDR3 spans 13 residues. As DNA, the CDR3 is TGTGCCAGCATCCCGGACAGTAACACTGAAGCTTTCTTT. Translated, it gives CASIPDSNTEAFF.

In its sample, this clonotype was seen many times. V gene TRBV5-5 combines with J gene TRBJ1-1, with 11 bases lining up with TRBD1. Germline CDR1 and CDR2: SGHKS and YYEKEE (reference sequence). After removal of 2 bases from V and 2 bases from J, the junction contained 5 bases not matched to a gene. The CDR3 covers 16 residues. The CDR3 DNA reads TGTGCCAGCAGCTTACCGGGACAGGGGGGAAACACTGAAGCTTTCTTT. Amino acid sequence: CASSLPGQGGNTEAFF.